This T cell receptor (beta chain) was recorded in a study of human T cells and chemical hapten exposure. Study in general: Patients had diphenylcyclopropenone applied to the scalp weekly throughout the approximately 25-week study. Alopecia universalis, totalis or areata was present in patients who were mostly female.

Time point: patch test 3, about 24 weeks after DPC sensitization. The treatment denotes: therapeutic diphenylcyclopropenone sensitization with weekly scalp DPC. Donation of samples came from alopecia patients who were 18 to 70 years old and suitable for DPC. The CDR3 totals 15 residues. The V end was cut by 1 base, the J end by 3 bases, with 9 bases between. This clonotype was counted at least ten times. Single cDNA molecules in the library carried unique molecular identifiers attached during preparation. TCRdb fed the RACE reads into MiXCR, producing one record per CDR3 protein. This sample carries about 30,000 distinct CDR3 sequences, around 6% of them seen once, and the ten largest clones take about 6%.

The chain combines TRBV12-3 or TRBV12-4 with TRBJ2-2, with D perhaps TRBD1 (5 bases). Sequenced material: whole blood, taken in connection with sensitization to the hapten diphenylcyclopropenone (DPC). This TCR was recovered from a man under 40 with alopecia areata. Some clones in this sample may be carry-over from other donors' samples. CDR3 sequence (DNA): TGTGCCAGCAGTTTAGAGGCAGGGTACACCGGGGAGCTGTTTTTT. It encodes CASSLEAGYTGELFF.